Given below is one T cell receptor beta chain in context. The germline V gene has CDR1 LNHNV and CDR2 YYDKDF (reference sequence). Trimming stripped 1 base from V and 4 bases from J, with 10 bases between. This CDR3 has 14 residues. Assay: immunoSEQ multiplex PCR; the TCRdb copy retains only in-frame clones and omits some. The data contain about 200,000 clones, approximately 82% of them singletons. The sample comes from a study of blood T cell repertoires in COVID-19. About the study: Nucleic acid was either cDNA or gDNA, and it came from T cells, B-cell-depleted T cells, or PBMCs.

Sequenced: peripheral blood. The rearrangement uses TRBV15 and TRBJ1-1; no clear D. The receptor's source is a woman between 40 and 50 years old with acute or convalescent COVID-19. DNA of the CDR3: TGTGCCACCAGCAGAGGGTCGGGTGGCACTGAAGCTTTCTTT. Protein sequence: CATSRGSGGTEAFF.